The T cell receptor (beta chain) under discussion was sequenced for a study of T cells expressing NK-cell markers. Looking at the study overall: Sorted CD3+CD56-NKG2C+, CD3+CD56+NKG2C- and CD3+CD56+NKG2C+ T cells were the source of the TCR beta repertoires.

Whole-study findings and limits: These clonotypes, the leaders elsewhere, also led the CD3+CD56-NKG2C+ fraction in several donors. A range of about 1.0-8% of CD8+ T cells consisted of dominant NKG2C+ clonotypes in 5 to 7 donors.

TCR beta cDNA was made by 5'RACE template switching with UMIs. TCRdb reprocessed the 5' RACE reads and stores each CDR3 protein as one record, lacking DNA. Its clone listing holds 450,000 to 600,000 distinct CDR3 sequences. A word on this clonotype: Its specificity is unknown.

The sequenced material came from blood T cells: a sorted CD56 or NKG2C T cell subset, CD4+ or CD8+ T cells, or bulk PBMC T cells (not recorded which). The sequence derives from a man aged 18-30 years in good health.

The CDR3 sequence is CASSQSPQVAGEQFF. The chain recombines TRBV4-3 with TRBJ2-1; TCRdb selects TRBD1, and the lack of DNA leaves this call unchecked. CDR3 length: 15 amino acids. The V gene's germline CDR1 is LGHNA and CDR2 YSLEER.